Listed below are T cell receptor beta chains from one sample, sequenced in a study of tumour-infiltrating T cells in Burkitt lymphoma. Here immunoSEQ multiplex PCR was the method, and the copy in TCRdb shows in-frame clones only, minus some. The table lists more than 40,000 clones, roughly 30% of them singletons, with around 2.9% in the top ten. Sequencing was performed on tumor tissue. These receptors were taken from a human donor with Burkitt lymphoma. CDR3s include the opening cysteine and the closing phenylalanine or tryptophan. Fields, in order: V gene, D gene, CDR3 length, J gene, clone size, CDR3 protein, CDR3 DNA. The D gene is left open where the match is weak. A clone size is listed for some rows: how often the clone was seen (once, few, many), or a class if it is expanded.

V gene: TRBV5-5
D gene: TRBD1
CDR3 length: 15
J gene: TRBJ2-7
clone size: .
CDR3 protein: CASSARDRAAYEQYF
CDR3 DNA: TGTGCCAGCAGCGCCCGGGACAGGGCGGCCTACGAGCAGTACTTC

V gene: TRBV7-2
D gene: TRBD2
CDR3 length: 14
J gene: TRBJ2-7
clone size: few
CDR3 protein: CASSFGGAIDEQYF
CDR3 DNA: TGTGCCAGCAGCTTCGGGGGGGCCATTGACGAGCAGTACTTC

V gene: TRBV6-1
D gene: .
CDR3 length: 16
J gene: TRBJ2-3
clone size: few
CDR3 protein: CASSEGLVIPQDTQYF
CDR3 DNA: TGTGCCAGCAGTGAAGGACTAGTTATTCCCCAAGATACGCAGTATTTT

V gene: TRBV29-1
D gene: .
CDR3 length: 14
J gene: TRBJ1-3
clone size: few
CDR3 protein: CSVAVSVSGNTIYF
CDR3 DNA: TGCAGCGTTGCGGTATCCGTCTCTGGAAACACCATATATTTT

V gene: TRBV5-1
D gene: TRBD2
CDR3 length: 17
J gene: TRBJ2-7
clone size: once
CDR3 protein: CASKIAGGPTTTYEQYF
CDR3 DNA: TGCGCCAGCAAAATAGCGGGGGGCCCCACCACCACCTACGAGCAGTACTTC

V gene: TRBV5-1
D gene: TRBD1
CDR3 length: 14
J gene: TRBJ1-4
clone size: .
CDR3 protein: CASSLGQGAEKLFF
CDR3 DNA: TGCGCCAGCAGCTTGGGACAGGGGGCGGAAAAACTGTTTTTT

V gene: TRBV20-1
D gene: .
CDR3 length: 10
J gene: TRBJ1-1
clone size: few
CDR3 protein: CSASGGEAFF
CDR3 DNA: TGCAGTGCTAGCGGCGGAGAAGCTTTCTTT

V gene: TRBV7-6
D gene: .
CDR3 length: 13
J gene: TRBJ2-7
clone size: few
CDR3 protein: CASSYGPRDEQYF
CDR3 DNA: TGTGCCAGCAGCTATGGCCCAAGGGACGAGCAGTACTTC

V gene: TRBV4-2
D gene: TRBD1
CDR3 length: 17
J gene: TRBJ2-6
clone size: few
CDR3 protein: CASSRSTGASGANVLTF
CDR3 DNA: TGTGCCAGCAGCCGGTCGACAGGGGCCTCTGGGGCCAACGTCCTGACTTTC

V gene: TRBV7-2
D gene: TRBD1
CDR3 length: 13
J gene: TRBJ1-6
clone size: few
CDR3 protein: CASSFGQGEALHF
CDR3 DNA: TGTGCCAGCAGCTTTGGACAGGGGGAGGCCCTCCACTTT

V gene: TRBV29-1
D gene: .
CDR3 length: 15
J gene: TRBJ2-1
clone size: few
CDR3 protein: CSAGGQGGSYNEQFF
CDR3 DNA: TGCAGCGCCGGGGGACAAGGGGGCTCCTACAATGAGCAGTTCTTC

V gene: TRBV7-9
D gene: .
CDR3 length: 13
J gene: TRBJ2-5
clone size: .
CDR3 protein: CASLLPGRETQYF
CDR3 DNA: TGTGCCAGCCTATTACCGGGCCGGGAGACCCAGTACTTC

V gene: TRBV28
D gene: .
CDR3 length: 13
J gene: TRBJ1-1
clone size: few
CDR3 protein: CASSLVGNTEAFF
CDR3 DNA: TGTGCCAGCAGTTTAGTAGGGAACACTGAAGCTTTCTTT

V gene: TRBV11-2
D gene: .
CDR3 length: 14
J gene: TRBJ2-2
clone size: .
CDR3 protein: CASSLTLNTGELFF
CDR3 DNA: TGTGCCAGCAGCTTGACTCTTAACACCGGGGAGCTGTTTTTT

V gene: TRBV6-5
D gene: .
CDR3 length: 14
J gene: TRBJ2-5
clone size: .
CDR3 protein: CASSYSGTLETQYF
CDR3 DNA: TGTGCCAGCAGTTACTCGGGGACATTGGAGACCCAGTACTTC

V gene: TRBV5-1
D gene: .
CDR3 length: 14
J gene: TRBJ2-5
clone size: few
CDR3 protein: CASSLDQGGETQYF
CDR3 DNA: TGCGCCAGCAGCTTGGATCAGGGGGGAGAGACCCAGTACTTC

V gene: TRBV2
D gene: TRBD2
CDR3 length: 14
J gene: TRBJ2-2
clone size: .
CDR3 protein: CASSVELAGGELFF
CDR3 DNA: TGTGCCAGCAGTGTGGAGCTAGCGGGGGGGGAGCTGTTTTTT

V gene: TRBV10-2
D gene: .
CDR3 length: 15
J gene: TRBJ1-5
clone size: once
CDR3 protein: CASHSAGSSNQPQHF
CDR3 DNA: TGCGCCAGCCATTCCGCAGGGAGTAGCAATCAGCCCCAGCATTTT

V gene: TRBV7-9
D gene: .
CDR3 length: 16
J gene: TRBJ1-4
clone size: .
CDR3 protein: CASRPSRGRSNEKLFF
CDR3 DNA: TGTGCCAGCAGGCCTTCTCGGGGGCGGTCAAATGAAAAACTGTTTTTT

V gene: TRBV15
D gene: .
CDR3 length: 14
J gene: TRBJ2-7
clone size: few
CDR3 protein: CATSSSPLSYEQYF
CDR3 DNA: TGTGCCACCAGCAGTTCACCGCTCTCCTACGAGCAGTACTTC

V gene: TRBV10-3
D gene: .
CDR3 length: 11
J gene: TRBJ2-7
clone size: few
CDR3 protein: CAISEGYEQYF
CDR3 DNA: TGTGCCATCAGTGAGGGATACGAGCAGTACTTC

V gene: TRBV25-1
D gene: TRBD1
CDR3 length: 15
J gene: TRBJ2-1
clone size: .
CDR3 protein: CASSDPGQGGDEQFF
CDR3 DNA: TGTGCCAGCAGTGATCCCGGACAGGGGGGCGATGAGCAGTTCTTC

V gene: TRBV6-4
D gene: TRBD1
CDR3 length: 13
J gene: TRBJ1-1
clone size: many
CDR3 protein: CASSRGMNTEAFF
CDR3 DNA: TGTGCCAGCAGCAGGGGGATGAACACTGAAGCTTTCTTT

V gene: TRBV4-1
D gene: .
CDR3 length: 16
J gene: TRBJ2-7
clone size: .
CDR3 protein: CASSPHSGGSTYEQYF
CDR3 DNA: TGCGCCAGCAGCCCTCATAGTGGGGGCTCAACCTACGAGCAGTACTTC

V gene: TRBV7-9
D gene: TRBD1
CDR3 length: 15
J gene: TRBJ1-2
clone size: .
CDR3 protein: CASSTGQGKNYGYTF
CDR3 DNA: TGTGCCAGCAGCACAGGACAGGGCAAAAACTATGGCTACACCTTC

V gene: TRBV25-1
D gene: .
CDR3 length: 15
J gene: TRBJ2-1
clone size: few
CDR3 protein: CASSAPRTGYNEQFF
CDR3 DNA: TGTGCCAGCAGTGCCCCCCGGACGGGGTACAATGAGCAGTTCTTC

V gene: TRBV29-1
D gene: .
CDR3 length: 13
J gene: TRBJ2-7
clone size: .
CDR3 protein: CSVYSVYSYEQYF
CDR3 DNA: TGCAGCGTCTACTCCGTGTACAGCTACGAGCAGTACTTC

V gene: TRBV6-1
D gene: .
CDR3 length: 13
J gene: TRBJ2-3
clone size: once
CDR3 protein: CASSEAQGDTQYF
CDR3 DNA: TGTGCCAGCAGTGAAGCGCAAGGGGATACGCAGTATTTT

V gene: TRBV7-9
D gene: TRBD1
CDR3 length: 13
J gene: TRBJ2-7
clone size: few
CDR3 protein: CASSPGQGLEQYF
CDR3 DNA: TGTGCCAGCAGCCCGGGACAGGGGCTCGAGCAGTACTTC

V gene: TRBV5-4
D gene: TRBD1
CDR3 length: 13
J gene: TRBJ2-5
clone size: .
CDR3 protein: CASSLGQPEAQYF
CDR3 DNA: TGTGCCAGCAGCCTGGGACAGCCGGAAGCCCAGTACTTC

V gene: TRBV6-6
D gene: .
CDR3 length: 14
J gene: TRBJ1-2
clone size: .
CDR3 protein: CASSYPGDPEGYTF
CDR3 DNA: TGTGCCAGCAGTTACCCAGGGGACCCAGAGGGCTACACCTTC

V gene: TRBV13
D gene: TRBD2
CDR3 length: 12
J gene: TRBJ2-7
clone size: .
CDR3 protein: CASSLGGGTQYF
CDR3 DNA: TGTGCCAGCAGCTTAGGCGGGGGGACGCAGTACTTC

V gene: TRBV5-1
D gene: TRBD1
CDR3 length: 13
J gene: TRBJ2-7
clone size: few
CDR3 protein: CASSRQTGSEQYF
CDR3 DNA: TGCGCCAGCAGCCGTCAGACAGGGAGCGAGCAGTACTTC

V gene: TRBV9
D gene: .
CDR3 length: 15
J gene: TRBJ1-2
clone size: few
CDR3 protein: CASSPTRDGLYGYTF
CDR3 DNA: TGTGCCAGCAGCCCCACCCGGGACGGTCTCTATGGCTACACCTTC

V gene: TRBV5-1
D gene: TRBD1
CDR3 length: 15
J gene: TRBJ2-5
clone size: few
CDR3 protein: CASSLAGTGWETQYF
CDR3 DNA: TGCGCCAGCAGCTTGGCCGGGACAGGCTGGGAGACCCAGTACTTC

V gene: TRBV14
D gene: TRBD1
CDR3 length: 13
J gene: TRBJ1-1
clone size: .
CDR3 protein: CASSPDRGTEAFF
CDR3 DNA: TGTGCCAGCAGCCCTGACAGGGGCACTGAAGCTTTCTTT

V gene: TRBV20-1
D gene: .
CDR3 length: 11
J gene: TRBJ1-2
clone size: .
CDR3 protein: CSARDPPGGTF
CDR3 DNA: TGCAGTGCTAGAGATCCCCCCGGGGGGACCTTC

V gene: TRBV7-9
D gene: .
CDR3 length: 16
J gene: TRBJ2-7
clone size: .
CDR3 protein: CASSPRGGALAYEQYF
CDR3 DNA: TGTGCCAGCAGCCCTCGTGGTGGGGCACTTGCATACGAGCAGTACTTC

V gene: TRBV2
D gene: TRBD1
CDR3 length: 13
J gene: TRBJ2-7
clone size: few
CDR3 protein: CASTGTGLYEQYF
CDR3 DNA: TGTGCCAGCACCGGGACAGGGCTCTACGAGCAGTACTTC

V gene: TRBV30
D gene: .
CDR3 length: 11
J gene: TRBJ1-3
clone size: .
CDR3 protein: CAWSVLDTIYF
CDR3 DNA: TGTGCCTGGAGTGTACTTGACACCATATATTTT

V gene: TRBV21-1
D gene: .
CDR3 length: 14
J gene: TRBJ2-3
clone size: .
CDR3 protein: CASARLAGPDTQYF
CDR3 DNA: TGTGCCAGCGCCCGACTAGCGGGCCCAGATACGCAGTATTTT

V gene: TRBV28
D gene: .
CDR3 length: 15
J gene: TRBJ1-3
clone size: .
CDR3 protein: CASQGQPKSGNTIYF
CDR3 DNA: TGTGCCAGCCAAGGACAGCCTAAATCTGGAAACACCATATATTTT

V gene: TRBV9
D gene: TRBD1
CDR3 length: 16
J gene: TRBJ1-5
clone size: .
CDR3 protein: CASSVGQGGGNQPQHF
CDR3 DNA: TGTGCCAGCAGCGTAGGACAGGGCGGGGGCAATCAGCCCCAGCATTTT

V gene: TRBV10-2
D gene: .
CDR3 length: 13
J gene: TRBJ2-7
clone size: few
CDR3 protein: CASTEGRSYEQYF
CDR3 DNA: TGCGCCAGCACCGAGGGCAGATCCTACGAGCAGTACTTC

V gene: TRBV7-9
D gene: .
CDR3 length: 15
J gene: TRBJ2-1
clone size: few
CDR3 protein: CASSQLRRLVNEQFF
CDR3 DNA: TGTGCCAGCAGCCAACTAAGGAGACTAGTAAATGAGCAGTTCTTC

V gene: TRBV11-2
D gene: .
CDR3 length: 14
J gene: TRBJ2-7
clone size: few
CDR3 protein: CASSLVQTFYEQYF
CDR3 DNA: TGTGCCAGCAGCTTAGTTCAGACCTTCTACGAGCAGTACTTC